The T cell receptor (beta chain) under discussion was sequenced for a study of shared clonotypes between healthy human individuals (dated by TCRdb to about 2020). A note on the overall study: A couple of women and three men aged 18 to 49 years were included in the cohort. For each donor, CD4 naive and CD4 memory were each run on three plates, CD8 naive on two plates, and CD8 memory on one plate. The study deeply sequenced blood TCR repertoires of five healthy adults to estimate repertoire size and the extent of clonotype sharing between individuals. Libraries were prepared and TCR repertoires were sequenced by different laboratories using diverse techniques, in order to increase sequencing depth and limit assay-specific biases. Per donor, leukapheresis produced somewhere between about 0.9 and 10 billion PBMCs.

On the study overall, not on this receptor specifically: Pairwise subsampling indicated that sequencing depth was expected to affect the degree of clonotype sharing among donors. Approximately 5% of naive CD4, roughly 3.5% of naive CD8, about 2.4% of memory CD4, and roughly 0.4% of memory CD8 clonotypes were shared across a handful of donors. Sampling was restricted to blood, and TCR repertoires in tissue are likely to differ from TCR repertoires in blood. Because the study included a small number of donors, the genetic and exposure-history diversity represented was limited. Estimated clonotype richness was generally larger for naive than for memory subsets. Incomplete sequencing was indicated by rarefaction of sorted-subset datasets, despite the large sequencing depth. Clonotypes shared by all four sorted-subset donors showed higher generation probabilities than non-shared clonotypes.

From the germline V gene, CDR1 is MNHNS and CDR2 is SASEGT. V is clipped by 8 bases and J by 1 base, and the sequence between their germline boundaries is 16 bases long. Its CDR3 holds 15 amino acids, cysteine through phenylalanine. The retained sequence is limited to the CDR3, 45 bases, with the frame set at the first base. The donors were healthy, HIV-negative adults who had no recently reported acute infections or vaccinations. All donors were Caucasian adults living in Nashville, Tennessee, USA. CD4+ T cells were enriched by magnetic negative selection; naive cells were then positively selected on CD45RA, and the negative fraction formed the memory subset. Blood was obtained by leukapheresis, after which PBMCs were separated by Ficoll-Histopaque density gradient centrifugation and cryopreserved in liquid nitrogen vapor phase. Analytical flow cytometry was used to check the purity and quantity of every magnetically sorted T cell population. From each sorted fraction, genomic DNA was isolated and quantified by UV absorbance on a Nanodrop 2000c.

Using the deep immunoSEQ assay, multiplex PCR amplified TCR CDR3 regions from genomic DNA. For each cell subset, the extracted genomic DNA was distributed evenly across all wells of several immunoSEQ 96-well plates, and each plate served as one replicate. For sorted subsets, 200 ng of genomic DNA, equivalent to 25,000 to 35,000 T cell genomes, went into each replicate PCR. The purified libraries were quantified using a Qubit 3.0 fluorometer, sized with a Bioanalyzer 2100, and then quantified again using the KAPA Library Quantification kit. Each immunoSEQ 96-well plate was sequenced on its own single-read 150-cycle Illumina NextSeq 550 flow cell. The authors' analysis ran thus. Because the immunoSEQ output held only junctional sequences and lacked quality scores, the filtering could not match the filtering applied to full-length reads. Sequences were annotated with PyIR, a Python wrapper for IgBLAST v1.9, using IMGT germline references to assign V/J genes and CDR3. Reads with weak V/J assignments (E-value above 1e-6), missing CDR3, stop codons, out-of-frame junctions, or ambiguous translated residues were removed. A V3J clonotype was defined by an identical inferred V gene, J gene, and CDR3 amino acid sequence. The percentage overlap between two repertoires was calculated by dividing the number of shared unique clonotypes by the size of the smaller repertoire. Three approaches were used to assess repertoire richness: RTK rarefaction, the Chao1 estimator, and Recon v2.1 estimates of unobserved clonotypes. For all TCRbeta clonotypes obtained by the gDNA method from several donors, generation probabilities were computed with OLGA. TCRdb provides this immuneACCESS table in a form limited to in-frame rearrangements. Some clones are lacking; in checked studies, under half of them reflect an unresolved V gene, and why the rest are absent is not known. The DNA was the basis for D and trimming; V, J and clone size are from that table. This sample comprises millions of clones, around nine tenths of them detected only once. Around 0.14% of the sample is taken by the ten largest.

As regards this clone: Its antigen specificity is not known. The input lacks base qualities; no much larger clone sits a single base away.

The clonotype was recovered from a man aged 18 to 30 in good health. The V gene is TRBV6-1 and the J gene is TRBJ2-3, with no confident D gene call. Sequenced sample: naive CD4+ T cells sorted from blood. The cell subset or site label for this specimen denotes: CD45RA+ positively selected. CDR3 loop: CASGTPSQGTDTQYF. The DNA reads TGTGCCAGCGGAACTCCAAGCCAGGGCACAGATACGCAGTATTTT.